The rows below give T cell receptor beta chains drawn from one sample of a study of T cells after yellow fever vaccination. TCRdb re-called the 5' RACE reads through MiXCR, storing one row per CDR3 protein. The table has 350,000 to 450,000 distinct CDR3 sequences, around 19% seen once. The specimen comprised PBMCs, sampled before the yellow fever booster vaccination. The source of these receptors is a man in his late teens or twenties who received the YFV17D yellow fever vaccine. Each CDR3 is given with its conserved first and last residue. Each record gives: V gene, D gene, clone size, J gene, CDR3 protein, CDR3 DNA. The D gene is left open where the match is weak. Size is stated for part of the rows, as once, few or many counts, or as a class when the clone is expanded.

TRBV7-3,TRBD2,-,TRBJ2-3,CASRLAGGETDTQYF,TGTGCCAGCCGATTAGCGGGGGGTGAGACAGATACGCAGTATTTT
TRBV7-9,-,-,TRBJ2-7,CASSIQPSYEQYF,TGTGCCAGCAGCATACAGCCGTCCTACGAGCAGTACTTC
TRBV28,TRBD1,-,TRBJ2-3,CASRGGQGYTDTQYF,TGTGCCAGCAGAGGAGGACAGGGTTACACAGATACGCAGTATTTT
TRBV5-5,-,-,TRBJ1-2,CASRSPPNYGYTF,TGTGCCAGCAGATCGCCCCCTAACTATGGCTACACCTTC
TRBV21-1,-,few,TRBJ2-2,CAKGQGERRTGELFF,TGTGCCAAGGGACAGGGGGAGCGCCGAACCGGGGAGCTGTTTTTT
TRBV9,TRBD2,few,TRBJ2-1,CASSVSGGENEQFF,TGTGCCAGCAGCGTTAGCGGGGGGGAGAATGAGCAGTTCTTC
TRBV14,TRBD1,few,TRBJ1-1,CASSRRTGALNTEAFF,TGTGCCAGCAGCCGCCGGACAGGGGCGTTGAACACTGAAGCTTTCTTT
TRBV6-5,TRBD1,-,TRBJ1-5,CASGGNQPQHF,TGTGCCTCAGGGGGGAATCAGCCCCAGCATTTT
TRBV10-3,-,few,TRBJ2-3,CAISDMGGSTDTQYF,TGTGCCATCAGTGACATGGGGGGCTCCACAGATACGCAGTATTTT
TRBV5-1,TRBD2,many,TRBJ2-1,CASSLGGGAINEQFF,TGCGCCAGCAGTCTGGGCGGGGGGGCCATCAATGAGCAGTTCTTC
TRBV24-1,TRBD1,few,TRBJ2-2,CATRGGTGPNTGELFF,TGTGCCACCAGGGGGGGGACAGGGCCGAACACCGGGGAGCTGTTTTTT
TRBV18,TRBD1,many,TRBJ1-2,CASSPRTGTNYGYTF,TGTGCCAGCTCACCTAGGACAGGGACTAACTATGGCTACACCTTC
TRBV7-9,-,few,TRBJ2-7,CASSLVVGAGRYEQYF,TGTGCCAGCAGCTTAGTCGTAGGGGCCGGGCGCTACGAGCAGTACTTC
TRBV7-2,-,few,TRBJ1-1,CASSPQQGLNTEAFF,TGTGCCAGCAGCCCTCAACAGGGACTGAACACTGAAGCTTTCTTT
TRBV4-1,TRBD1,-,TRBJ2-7,CASSRDRVYHEQYF,TGCGCCAGCAGCCGGGACAGGGTTTACCACGAGCAGTACTTC
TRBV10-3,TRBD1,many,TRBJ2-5,CAISEGGQDEYQETQYF,TGTGCCATCAGTGAGGGGGGACAGGACGAGTACCAAGAGACCCAGTACTTC
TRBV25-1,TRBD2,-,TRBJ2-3,CASSERGRGGSTDTQYF,TGTGCCAGCAGTGAGAGGGGTCGGGGGGGGAGCACAGATACGCAGTATTTT
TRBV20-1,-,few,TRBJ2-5,CSASLNRRDQYF,TGCAGTGCTAGCCTGAATAGGAGGGACCAGTACTTC
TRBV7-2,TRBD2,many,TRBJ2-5,CASSSAGTQETQYF,TGTGCCAGCAGCTCAGCGGGGACCCAAGAGACCCAGTACTTC
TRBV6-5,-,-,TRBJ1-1,CASSYWSVLDTEAFF,TGTGCCAGCAGTTACTGGTCAGTCTTGGACACTGAAGCTTTCTTT
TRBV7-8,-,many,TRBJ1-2,CASSLQGQASYGYTF,TGTGCCAGCAGCTTACAAGGCCAGGCAAGCTATGGCTACACCTTC
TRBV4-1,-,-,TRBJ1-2,CASSLERWGNGYTF,TGCGCCAGCAGCCTTGAACGTTGGGGGAATGGCTACACCTTC